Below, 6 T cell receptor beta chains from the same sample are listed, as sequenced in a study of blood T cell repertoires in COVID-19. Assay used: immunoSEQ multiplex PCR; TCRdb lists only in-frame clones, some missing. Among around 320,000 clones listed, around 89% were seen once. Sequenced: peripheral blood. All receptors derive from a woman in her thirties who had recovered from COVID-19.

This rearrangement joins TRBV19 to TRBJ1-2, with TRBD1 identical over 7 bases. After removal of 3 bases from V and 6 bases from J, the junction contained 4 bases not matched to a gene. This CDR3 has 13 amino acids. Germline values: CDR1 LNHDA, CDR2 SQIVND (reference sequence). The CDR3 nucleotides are TGTGCCAGTAGTATGCCTACAGGGGATGGCTACACCTTC. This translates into CASSMPTGDGYTF.

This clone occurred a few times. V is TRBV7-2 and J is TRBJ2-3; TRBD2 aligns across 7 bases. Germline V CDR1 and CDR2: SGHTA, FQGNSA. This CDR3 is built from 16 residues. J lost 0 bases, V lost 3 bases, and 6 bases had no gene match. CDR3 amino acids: CASSFRGGSSTDTQYF. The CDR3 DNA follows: TGTGCCAGCAGCTTTAGGGGCGGGAGTAGCACAGATACGCAGTATTTT.

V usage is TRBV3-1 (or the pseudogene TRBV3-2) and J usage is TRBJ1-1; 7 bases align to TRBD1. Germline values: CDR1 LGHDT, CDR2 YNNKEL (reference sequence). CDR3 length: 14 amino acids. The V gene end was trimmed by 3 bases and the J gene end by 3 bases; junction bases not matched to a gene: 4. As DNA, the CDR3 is TGTGCCAGCAGCCACCACAGGGGAGACACTGAAGCTTTCTTT. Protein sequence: CASSHHRGDTEAFF.

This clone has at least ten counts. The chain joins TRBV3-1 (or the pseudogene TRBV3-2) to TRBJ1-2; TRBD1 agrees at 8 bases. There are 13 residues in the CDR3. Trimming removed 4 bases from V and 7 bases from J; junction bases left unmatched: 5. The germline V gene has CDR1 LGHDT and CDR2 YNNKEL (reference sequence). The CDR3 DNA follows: TGTGCCAGCAGCCCCAGGGGGCTAGGTGGCTACACCTTC. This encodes CASSPRGLGGYTF.

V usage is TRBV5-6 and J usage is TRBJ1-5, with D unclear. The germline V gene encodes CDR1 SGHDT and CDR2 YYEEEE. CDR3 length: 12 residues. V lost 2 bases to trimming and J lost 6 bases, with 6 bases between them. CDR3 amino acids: CASSFLGQPQHF. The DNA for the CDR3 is TGTGCCAGCAGCTTTCTCGGTCAGCCCCAGCATTTT.

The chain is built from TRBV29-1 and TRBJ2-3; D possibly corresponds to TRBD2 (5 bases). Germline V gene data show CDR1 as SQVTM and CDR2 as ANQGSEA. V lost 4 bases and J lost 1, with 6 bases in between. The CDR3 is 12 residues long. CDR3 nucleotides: TGCAGCGTTGGGCGGGGCACAGATACGCAGTATTTT. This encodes CSVGRGTDTQYF.